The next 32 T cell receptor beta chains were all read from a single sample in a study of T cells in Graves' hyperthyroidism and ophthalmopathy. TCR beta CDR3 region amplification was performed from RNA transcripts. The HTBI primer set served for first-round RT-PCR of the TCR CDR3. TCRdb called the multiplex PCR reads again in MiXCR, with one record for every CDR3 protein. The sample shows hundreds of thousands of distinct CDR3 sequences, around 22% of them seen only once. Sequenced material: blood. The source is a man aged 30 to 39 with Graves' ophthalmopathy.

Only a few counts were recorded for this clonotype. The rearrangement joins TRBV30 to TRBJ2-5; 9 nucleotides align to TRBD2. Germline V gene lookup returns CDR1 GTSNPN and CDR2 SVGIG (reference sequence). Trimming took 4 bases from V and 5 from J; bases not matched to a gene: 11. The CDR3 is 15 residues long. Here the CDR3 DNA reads TGTGCCTGGAAAATAGCGGGAGTGGGGAGGGAGACCCAGTACTTC. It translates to CAWKIAGVGRETQYF.

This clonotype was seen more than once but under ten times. The CDR3 protein is CASSLRLAGGKETQYF. Written as DNA, the CDR3 is TGTGCCAGCAGCTTAAGACTAGCGGGAGGGAAGGAGACCCAGTACTTC. The genes are TRBV4-2 and TRBJ2-5; TRBD2 matches at 14 bases. Per the germline V gene, CDR1 is LGHNA and CDR2 is YNFKEQ. The CDR3 extends over 16 amino acids. With V trimmed by 5 bases and J by 5 bases, 7 bases remained unmatched.

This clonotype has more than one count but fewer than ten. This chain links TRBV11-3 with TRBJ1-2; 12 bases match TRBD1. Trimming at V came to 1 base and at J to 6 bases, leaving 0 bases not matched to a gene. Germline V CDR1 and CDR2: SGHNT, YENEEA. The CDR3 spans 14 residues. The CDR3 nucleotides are TGTGCCAGCAGCTTAGGGGACAGGGGGCATGGCTACACCTTC. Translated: CASSLGDRGHGYTF.

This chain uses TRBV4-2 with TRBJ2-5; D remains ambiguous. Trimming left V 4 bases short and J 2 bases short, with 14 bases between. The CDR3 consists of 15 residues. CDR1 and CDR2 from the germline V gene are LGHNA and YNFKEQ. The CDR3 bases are TGTGCCAGCAGCCCAGGAGAACGGACGCAAGAGACCCAGTACTTC. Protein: CASSPGERTQETQYF.

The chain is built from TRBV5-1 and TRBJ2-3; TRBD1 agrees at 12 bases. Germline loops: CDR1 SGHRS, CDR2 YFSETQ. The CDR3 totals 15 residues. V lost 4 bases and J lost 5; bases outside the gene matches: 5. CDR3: CASSAGQGAEDTQYF. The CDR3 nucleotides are TGCGCCAGCAGCGCGGGACAGGGGGCTGAAGATACGCAGTATTTT.

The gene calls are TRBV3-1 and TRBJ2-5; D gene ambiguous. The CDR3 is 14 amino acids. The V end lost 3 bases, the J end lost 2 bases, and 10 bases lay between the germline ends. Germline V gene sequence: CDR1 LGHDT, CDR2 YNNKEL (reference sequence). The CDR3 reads CASSHQGPQETQYF. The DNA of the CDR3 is TGTGCCAGCAGCCACCAAGGGCCACAAGAGACCCAGTACTTC.

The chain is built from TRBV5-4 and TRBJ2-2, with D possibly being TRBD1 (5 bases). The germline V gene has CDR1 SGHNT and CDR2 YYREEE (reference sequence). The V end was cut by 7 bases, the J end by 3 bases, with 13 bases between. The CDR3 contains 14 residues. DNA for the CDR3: TGTGCCAGCCCCTCGGACACTGACACCGGGGAGCTGTTTTTT. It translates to CASPSDTDTGELFF.

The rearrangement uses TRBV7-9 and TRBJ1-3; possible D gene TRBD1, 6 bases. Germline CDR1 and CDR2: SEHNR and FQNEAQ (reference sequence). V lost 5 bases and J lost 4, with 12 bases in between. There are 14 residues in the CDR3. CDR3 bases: TGTGCCAGCAGCCCGGACAGTCTAGGAAACACCATATATTTT. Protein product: CASSPDSLGNTIYF.

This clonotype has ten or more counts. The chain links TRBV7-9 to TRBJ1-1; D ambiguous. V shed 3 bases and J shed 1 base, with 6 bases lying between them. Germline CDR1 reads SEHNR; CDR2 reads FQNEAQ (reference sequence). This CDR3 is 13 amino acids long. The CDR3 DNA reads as TGTGCCAGCAGCTTTCAGGAGAACACTGAAGCTTTCTTT. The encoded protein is CASSFQENTEAFF.

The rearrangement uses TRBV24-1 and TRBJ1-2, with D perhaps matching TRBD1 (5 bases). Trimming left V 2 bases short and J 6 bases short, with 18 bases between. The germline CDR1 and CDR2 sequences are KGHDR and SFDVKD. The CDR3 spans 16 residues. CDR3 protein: CATSDSIVQGRNGYTF. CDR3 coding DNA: TGTGCCACCAGTGATTCCATCGTGCAGGGCCGGAATGGCTACACCTTC.

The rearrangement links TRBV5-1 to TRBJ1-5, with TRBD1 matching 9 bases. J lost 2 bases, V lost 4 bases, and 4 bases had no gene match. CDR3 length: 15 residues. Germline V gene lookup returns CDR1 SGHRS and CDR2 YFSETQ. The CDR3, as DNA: TGCGCCAGCAGCCGCACAGGGGGCGGCAATCAGCCCCAGCATTTT. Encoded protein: CASSRTGGGNQPQHF.

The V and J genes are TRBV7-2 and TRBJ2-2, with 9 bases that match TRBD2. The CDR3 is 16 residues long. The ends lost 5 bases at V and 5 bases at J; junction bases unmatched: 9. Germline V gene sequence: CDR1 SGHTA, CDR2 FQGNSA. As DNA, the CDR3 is TGTGCCAGCAGCCAGTTAGCGGGAGTAGGGACCGGGGAGCTGTTTTTT. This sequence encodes CASSQLAGVGTGELFF.

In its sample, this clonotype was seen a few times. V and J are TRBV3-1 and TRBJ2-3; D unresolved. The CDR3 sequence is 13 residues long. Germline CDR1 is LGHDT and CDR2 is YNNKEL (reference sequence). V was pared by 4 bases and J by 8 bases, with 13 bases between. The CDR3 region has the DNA TGTGCCAGCAGCCCGAGGTCCGCCGCTACGCAGTATTTT. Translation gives CASSPRSAATQYF.

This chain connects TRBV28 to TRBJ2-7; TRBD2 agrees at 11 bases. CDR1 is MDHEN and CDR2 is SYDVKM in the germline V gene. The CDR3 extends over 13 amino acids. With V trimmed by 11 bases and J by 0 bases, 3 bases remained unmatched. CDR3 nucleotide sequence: TGTGCCGCCGGACTAGCGGGCTCCTACGAGCAGTACTTC. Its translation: CAAGLAGSYEQYF.

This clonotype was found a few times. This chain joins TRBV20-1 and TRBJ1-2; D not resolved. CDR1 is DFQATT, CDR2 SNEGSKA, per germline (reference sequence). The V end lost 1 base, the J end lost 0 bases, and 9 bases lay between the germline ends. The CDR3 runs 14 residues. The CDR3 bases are TGCAGTGCTAGAGGCCCGCCGGCTAACTATGGCTACACCTTC. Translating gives CSARGPPANYGYTF.

The CDR3: CASSSSGAMETQYF. In DNA form, the CDR3 reads TGTGCCAGCAGCTCCAGCGGGGCCATGGAGACCCAGTACTTC. The chain combines TRBV7-3 with TRBJ2-5; 7 bases agree with TRBD2. This CDR3 region has 14 residues. The junction had 7 bases not matched to a gene; V was cut back by 4 bases and J by 5 bases. Looked up from germline, CDR1 is SGHTA and CDR2 is FQGTGA.

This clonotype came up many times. DNA for the CDR3: TGTGCCTGGATGGGACAGGTAATAGCGGGCGAGCAGTACTTC. Translated, it gives CAWMGQVIAGEQYF. The chain combines TRBV30 with TRBJ2-7; D is possibly TRBD1 (8 bases). V dropped 4 bases and J dropped 6 bases, with 19 bases sitting between them. The CDR3 runs to 14 residues. Germline CDR1 reads GTSNPN; CDR2 reads SVGIG (reference sequence).

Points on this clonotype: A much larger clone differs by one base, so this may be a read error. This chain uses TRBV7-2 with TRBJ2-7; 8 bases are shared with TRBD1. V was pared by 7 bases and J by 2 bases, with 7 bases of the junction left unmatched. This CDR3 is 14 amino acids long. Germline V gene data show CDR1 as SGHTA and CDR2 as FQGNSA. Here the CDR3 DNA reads TGTGCCAGCATCATAGACAGGGGCCCCTACGAGCAGTACTTC. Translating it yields CASIIDRGPYEQYF.

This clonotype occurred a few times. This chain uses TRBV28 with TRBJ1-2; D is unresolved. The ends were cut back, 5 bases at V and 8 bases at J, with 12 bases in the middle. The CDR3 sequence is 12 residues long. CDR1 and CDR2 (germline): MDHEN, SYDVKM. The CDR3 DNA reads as TGTGCCAGCAGTCCCCTGAGCGAGGGCTACACCTTC. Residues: CASSPLSEGYTF.

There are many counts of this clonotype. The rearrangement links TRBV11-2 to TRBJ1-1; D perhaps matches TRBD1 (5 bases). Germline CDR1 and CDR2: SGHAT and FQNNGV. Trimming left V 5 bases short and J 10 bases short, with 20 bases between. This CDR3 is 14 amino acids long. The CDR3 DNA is TGTGCCAGCAGCCAGGCAGGGCTAATTTCTAGAGCTTTCTTT. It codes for CASSQAGLISRAFF. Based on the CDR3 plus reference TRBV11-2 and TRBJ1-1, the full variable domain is EAGVAQSPRYKIIEKRQSVAFWCNPISGHATLYWYQQILGQGPKLLIQFQNNGVVDDSQLPKDRFSAERLKGVDSTLKIQPAKLEDSAVYLCASSQAGLISRAFFGQGTRLTVV.

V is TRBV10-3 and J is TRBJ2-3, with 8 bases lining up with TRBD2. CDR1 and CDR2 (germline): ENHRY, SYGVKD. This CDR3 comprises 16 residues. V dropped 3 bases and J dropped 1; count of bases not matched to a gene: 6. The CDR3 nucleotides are TGTGCCATCAGTGACATGAGCGGGAGTGGCACAGATACGCAGTATTTT. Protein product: CAISDMSGSGTDTQYF.

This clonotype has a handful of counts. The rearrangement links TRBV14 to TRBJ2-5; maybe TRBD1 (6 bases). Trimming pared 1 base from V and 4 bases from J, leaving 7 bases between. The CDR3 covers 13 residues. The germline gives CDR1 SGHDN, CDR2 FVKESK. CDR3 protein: CASSQGGRETQYF. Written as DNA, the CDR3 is TGTGCCAGCAGCCAAGGGGGGCGAGAGACCCAGTACTTC.

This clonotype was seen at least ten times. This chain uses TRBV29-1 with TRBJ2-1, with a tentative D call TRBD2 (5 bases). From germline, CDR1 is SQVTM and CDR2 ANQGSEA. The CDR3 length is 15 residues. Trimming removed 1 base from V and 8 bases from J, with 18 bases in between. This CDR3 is CSVEAPKRSSDEQFF. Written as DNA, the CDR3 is TGCAGCGTTGAAGCTCCCAAGCGGTCCTCGGATGAGCAGTTCTTC.

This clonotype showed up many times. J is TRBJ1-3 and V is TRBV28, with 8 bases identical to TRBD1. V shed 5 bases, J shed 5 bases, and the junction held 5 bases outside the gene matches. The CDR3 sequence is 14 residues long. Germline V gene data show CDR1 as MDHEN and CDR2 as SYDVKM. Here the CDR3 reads CASSPGTGRNTIYF. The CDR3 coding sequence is TGTGCCAGCAGTCCCGGGACAGGAAGAAACACCATATATTTT.

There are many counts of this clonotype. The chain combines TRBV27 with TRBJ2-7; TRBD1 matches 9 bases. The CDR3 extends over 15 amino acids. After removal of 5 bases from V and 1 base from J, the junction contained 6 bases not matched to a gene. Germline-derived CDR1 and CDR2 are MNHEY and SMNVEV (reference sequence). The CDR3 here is CASSPRQGVSYEQYF. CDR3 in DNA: TGTGCCAGCAGTCCACGACAGGGGGTGTCCTACGAGCAGTACTTC.

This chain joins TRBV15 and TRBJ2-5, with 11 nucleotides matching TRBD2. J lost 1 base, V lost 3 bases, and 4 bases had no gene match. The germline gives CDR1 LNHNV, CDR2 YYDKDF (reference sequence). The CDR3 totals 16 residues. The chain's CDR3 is CATSSAGLAAQETQYF. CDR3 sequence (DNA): TGTGCCACCAGCAGCGCGGGACTAGCGGCCCAAGAGACCCAGTACTTC.

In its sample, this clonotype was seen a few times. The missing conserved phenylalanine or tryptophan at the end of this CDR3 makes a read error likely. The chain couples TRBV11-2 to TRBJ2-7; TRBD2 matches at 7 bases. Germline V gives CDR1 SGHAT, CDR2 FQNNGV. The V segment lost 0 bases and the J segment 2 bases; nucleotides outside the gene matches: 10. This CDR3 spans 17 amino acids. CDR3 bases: TGTGCCAGCAGCTTAGATACGCCACTAGCGCGCGCCTACGAGCAGTACCTC. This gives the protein CASSLDTPLARAYEQYL.

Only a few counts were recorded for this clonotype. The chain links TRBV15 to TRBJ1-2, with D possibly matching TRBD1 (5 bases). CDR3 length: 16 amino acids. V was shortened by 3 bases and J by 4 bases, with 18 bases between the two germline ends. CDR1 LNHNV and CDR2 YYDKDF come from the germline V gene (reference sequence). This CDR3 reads CATSSGTPDALYGYTF. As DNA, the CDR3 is TGTGCCACCAGCAGCGGGACCCCCGACGCCCTCTATGGCTACACCTTC. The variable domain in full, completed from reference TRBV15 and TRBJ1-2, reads DAMVIQNPRYQVTQFGKPVTLSCSQTLNHNVMYWYQQKSSQAPKLLFHYYDKDFNNEADTPDNFQSRRPNTSFCFLDIRSPGLGDTAMYLCATSSGTPDALYGYTFGSGTRLTVV.

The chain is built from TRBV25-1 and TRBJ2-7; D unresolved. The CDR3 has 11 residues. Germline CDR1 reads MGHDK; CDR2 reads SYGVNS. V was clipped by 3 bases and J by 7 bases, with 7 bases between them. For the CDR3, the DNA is TGTGCCAGCAGTGATCGGTGGGAGCAGTACTTC. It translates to CASSDRWEQYF.

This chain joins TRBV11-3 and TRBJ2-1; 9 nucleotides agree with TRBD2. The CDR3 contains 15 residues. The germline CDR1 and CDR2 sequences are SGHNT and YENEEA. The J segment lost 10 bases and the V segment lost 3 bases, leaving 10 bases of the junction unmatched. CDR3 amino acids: CASSFPRREGYEQFF. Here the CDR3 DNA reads TGTGCCAGCAGCTTCCCGCGGCGGGAGGGTTACGAGCAGTTCTTC.

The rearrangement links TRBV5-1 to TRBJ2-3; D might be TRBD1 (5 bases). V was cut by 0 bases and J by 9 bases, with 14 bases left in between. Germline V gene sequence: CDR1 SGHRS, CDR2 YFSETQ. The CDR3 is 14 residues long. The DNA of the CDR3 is TGCGCCAGCAGCTTGGCCAAGGGGAAGGCCACGCAGTATTTT. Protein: CASSLAKGKATQYF. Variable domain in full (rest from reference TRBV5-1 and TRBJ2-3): KAGVTQTPRYLIKTRGQQVTLSCSPISGHRSVSWYQQTPGQGLQFLFEYFSETQRNKGNFPGRFSGRQFSNSRSEMNVSTLELGDSALYLCASSLAKGKATQYFGPGTRLTVL.

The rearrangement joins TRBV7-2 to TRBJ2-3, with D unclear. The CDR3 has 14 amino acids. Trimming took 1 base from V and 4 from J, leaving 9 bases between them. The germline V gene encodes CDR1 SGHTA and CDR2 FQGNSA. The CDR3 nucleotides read TGTGCCAGCAGCTTAGGGGGAAGAGCAGATACGCAGTATTTT. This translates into CASSLGGRADTQYF.